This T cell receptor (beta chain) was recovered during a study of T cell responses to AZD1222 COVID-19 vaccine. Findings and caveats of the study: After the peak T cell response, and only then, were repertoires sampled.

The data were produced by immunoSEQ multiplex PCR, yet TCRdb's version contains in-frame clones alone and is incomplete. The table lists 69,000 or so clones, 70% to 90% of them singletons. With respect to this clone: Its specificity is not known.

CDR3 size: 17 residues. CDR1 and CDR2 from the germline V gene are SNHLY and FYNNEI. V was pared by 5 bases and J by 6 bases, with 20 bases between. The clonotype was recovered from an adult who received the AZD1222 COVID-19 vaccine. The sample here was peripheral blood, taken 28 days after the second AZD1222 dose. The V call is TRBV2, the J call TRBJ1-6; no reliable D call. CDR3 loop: CASSFQAPAGTNSPLHF. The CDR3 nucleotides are TGTGCCAGCAGTTTTCAAGCCCCAGCAGGAACTAATTCACCCCTCCACTTT.